These 9 T cell receptor beta chains share one sample of origin, sequenced in a study of CD8 T cells in ankylosing spondylitis. Using its own MiXCR run on the 5' RACE reads, TCRdb lists one record per CDR3 protein. The repertoire holds under 150,000 distinct CDR3 sequences, with roughly a tenth as singletons. Sequenced sample: blood, either unsorted or a sorted T cell fraction (not recorded which). Receptors originate from a male donor with ankylosing spondylitis or in good health (not recorded which).

This clonotype was observed many times. V is TRBV6-1 and J is TRBJ2-7; D call uncertain. Germline V CDR1 and CDR2: MNHNS, SASEGT. The CDR3 extends over 13 amino acids. With 6 bases removed from V and 0 bases from J, the gap between germline ends came to 9 bases. The CDR3 DNA reads as TGTGCCAGCAGCAGATACAGCTCCTACGAGCAGTACTTC. Translating gives CASSRYSSYEQYF.

The V gene is TRBV7-2, the J gene TRBJ2-3, with TRBD1 matching 7 bases. This CDR3 spans 15 amino acids. V shed 1 base and J 1 base; nucleotides not matched to a gene: 2. The V gene's germline CDR1 is SGHTA and CDR2 FQGNSA. CDR3 loop: CASSLVQGRTDTQYF. The CDR3 nucleotides are TGTGCCAGCAGCTTAGTACAGGGGCGCACAGATACGCAGTATTTT.

The chain joins TRBV13 to TRBJ2-5; 7 bases align to TRBD1. V was pared by 5 bases and J by 2 bases, with 8 bases of the junction left unmatched. The germline CDR1 and CDR2 sequences are PRHDT and FYEKMQ (reference sequence). The CDR3 contains 15 residues. This CDR3 reads CASSEGASRQETQYF. The CDR3 DNA reads TGTGCCAGCAGCGAGGGGGCTAGCCGACAAGAGACCCAGTACTTC.

This clonotype was seen repeatedly, ten times or more. In DNA, the CDR3 is TGCAGTGCTAGGAGTAGCTATATGGGGGAGGGGGCCTACAATGAGCAGTTCTTC. Protein sequence: CSARSSYMGEGAYNEQFF. The chain couples TRBV20-1 to TRBJ2-1, with D possibly TRBD2 on 7 matching bases. In germline, CDR1 is DFQATT, CDR2 SNEGSKA (reference sequence). The CDR3 runs 18 residues. Trimming cost V 3 bases and J 2 bases, with 23 bases left between them.

This clonotype was counted at least ten times. The rearrangement links TRBV20-1 to TRBJ2-7; 13 bases match TRBD2. This CDR3 contains 17 residues. Germline lookup yields CDR1 DFQATT and CDR2 SNEGSKA (reference sequence). J was trimmed by 0 bases and V by 1 base; bases with no gene match: 6. The chain's CDR3 is CSARAPGTSGISYEQYF. The CDR3 nucleotides are TGCAGTGCTAGAGCGCCCGGGACTAGCGGGATCTCCTACGAGCAGTACTTC.

This clonotype was counted many times. This chain joins TRBV7-2 and TRBJ2-7; 12 bases match TRBD2. The germline V gene has CDR1 SGHTA and CDR2 FQGNSA. This CDR3 region has 16 residues. The J segment lost 2 bases and the V segment lost 2 bases, leaving 4 bases of the junction unmatched. CDR3 residues: CASSLLAGGTPYEQYF. The CDR3 bases are TGTGCCAGCAGCTTACTAGCGGGAGGGACCCCCTACGAGCAGTACTTC.

The table lists this clonotype with many counts. The J gene is TRBJ2-6, the V gene TRBV7-9; D remains unclear. The V gene's germline CDR1 is SEHNR and CDR2 FQNEAQ (reference sequence). CDR3 length: 17 amino acids. V lost 2 bases and J lost 3, with 14 bases in between. The chain's CDR3 is CASSLSAVILGANVLTF. In DNA form, the CDR3 reads TGTGCCAGCAGCTTAAGTGCGGTGATACTTGGGGCCAACGTCCTGACTTTC.

The chain has TRBV20-1 and TRBJ2-1; 12 nucleotides match TRBD2. CDR1 is DFQATT and CDR2 is SNEGSKA in the germline V gene (reference sequence). With 5 bases clipped from V and 5 bases from J, the junction kept 7 bases outside the gene matches. The CDR3 has 15 residues. CDR3 loop: CSASTSGRSDNEQFF. The CDR3 nucleotides are TGCAGTGCTTCGACTAGCGGGAGATCTGACAATGAGCAGTTCTTC.

There are many counts of this clonotype. The gene calls are TRBV4-2 and TRBJ2-1; 9 bases are a match to TRBD2. Trimming took 4 bases from V and 10 from J; bases not matched to a gene: 14. In germline, CDR1 is LGHNA, CDR2 YNFKEQ. The CDR3 is 16 amino acids. The CDR3 nucleotides read TGTGCCAGCAGCCCACGAGGAGCGGGAGGATTCGGGGAGCAGTTCTTC. Protein product: CASSPRGAGGFGEQFF.